The entry below describes one TCR beta chain. Its antigen is unidentified. At one end the junction does not follow the germline gene, possibly because of a read error. The sample comes from a study of molecular identifiers for immune sequencing clone quantification. Findings of the study overall: Molecules of identical TCR sharing a barcode could underestimate highly expanded clone sizes.

Naive CD8 T cells were sorted as CD8+CD4-CCR7+CD45RA+. Each CDR3 protein is one row after TCRdb ran MiXCR on the PCR reads. The sample lists more than 450,000 distinct CDR3 sequences; around 21% were seen once. The CDR3 is 14 residues long. In germline, CDR1 is MNHEY, CDR2 SVGAGI. The chain carries TRBV6-5 and TRBJ2-7; D remains unclear. Sequenced sample: naive CD8+ T cells from blood, with Jurkat cell RNA spiked in. As for subset: FACS-sorted CD8+CD4-CCR7+CD45RA+ naive T cells. The clonotype was recovered from a human donor in good health. Some libraries in this study had Jurkat cell RNA spiked in. In DNA, the CDR3 is TGTGCCAGCAGTTACTCGGACGGGTCCTGCGAGCAGTACTTC. This encodes CASSYSDGSCEQYF.